This T cell receptor (beta chain) is drawn from a study of T cells in tuberculosis. Findings of the study overall: Shorter CDR3-alpha in active tuberculosis partly drove smaller distances.

Method: immunoSEQ multiplex PCR; TCRdb's copy keeps in-frame clones and lacks some. The data hold tens of thousands of clones, with 80% to 95% observed a single time. The germline V gene has CDR1 SGDLS and CDR2 YYNGEE. V lost 4 bases and J lost 3; bases outside the gene matches: 9. The CDR3 totals 16 residues. Remarks on this clone: Its target is unknown.

The material sequenced was PBMCs. This TCR was recovered from a donor between 10 and 35 years old with latent tuberculosis or without tuberculosis infection. The chain combines TRBV9 with TRBJ2-1; 8 bases fit TRBD1. The chain's CDR3 is CASSPRVRGHYNEQFF. The CDR3 DNA follows: TGTGCCAGCAGCCCCCGAGTCAGGGGGCACTACAATGAGCAGTTCTTC.